Detailed here is one T cell receptor beta chain. This sample was taken from a study of cytomegalovirus exposure and HLA in healthy donors. This CDR3 has 16 residues. Germline-derived CDR1 and CDR2 are SGHTA and FQGNSA. Trimming cost V 4 bases and J 5 bases; bases outside gene matches: 12. PCR used 60 Vbeta primers and 13 Jbeta primers. Assay: immunoSEQ multiplex PCR; the TCRdb copy retains only in-frame clones and omits some. Of more than 50,000 clones listed, about 67% are singletons. The sequenced sample was PBMCs. This TCR was sampled from a man in his forties or fifties in good health and CMV-seropositive. The rearrangement joins TRBV7-2 to TRBJ2-7; 9 bases line up with TRBD1. This CDR3 reads CASSSNLMTGGDEQYF. The CDR3 nucleotides are TGTGCCAGCAGCTCGAACTTGATGACAGGGGGAGACGAGCAGTACTTC.